One TCR beta chain is described in this entry. Antigen specificity is unknown. Germline V lookup: CDR1 SQVTM, CDR2 ANQGSEA. This CDR3 is built from 18 residues. J lost 0 bases, V lost 4 bases, and 14 bases had no gene match. Primers for the PCR totalled 60 Vbeta and 13 Jbeta. Profiled with immunoSEQ multiplex PCR; TCRdb holds only in-frame clones, not every one. This table has over 130,000 clones, about 66% appearing once. The data were obtained in a study of cytomegalovirus exposure and HLA in healthy donors. General study points: Reportedly, HLA-A and HLA-B alleles of most subjects were accurately predicted from TCR beta. The study flagged some 170 TCR beta chains as cytomegalovirus-associated.

The rearrangement links TRBV29-1 to TRBJ1-4; TRBD1 agrees at 7 bases. Sequencing used PBMCs. The sequence came from a male donor in good health and CMV-seronegative. This chain's CDR3 is CSVAGDRRNDATNEKLFF. In DNA form, the CDR3 reads TGCAGCGTTGCAGGGGACAGAAGAAATGATGCAACTAATGAAAAACTGTTTTTT.